The T cell receptor (beta chain) under discussion was sequenced for a study of blood T cell repertoires in COVID-19 (dated by TCRdb to the early 2020s). Background on the whole study: Samples covering the acute and convalescent phases of COVID-19 were provided by collaborators in the United States, Italy and Spain. The dataset comprised deeply sampled blood TCRbeta repertoires from subjects exposed to, actively infected with, or recovered from COVID-19. The sample metadata nearly always contained a de-identified subject ID, COVID-19 status, age in years and sex. The repertoires were made available in a free public database intended to serve as a resource for research on the immune response to SARS-CoV-2. Samples were obtained from the ongoing ImmuneRACE study (first 160 participants) and from over 1,000 subjects provided by 6 global collaborators. Where available, HLA class I and class II types were taken from metadata supplied by the sample provider and were not determined by assay-based typing. The prospective study material was composed of cDNA or gDNA derived from T cells, B-cell-depleted T cells, or PBMCs. Study-wide findings and limitations: The quantity of clinical and demographic metadata differed by source and by participant and was supplied without curation.

The CDR3 spans 16 residues, from the cysteine through the phenylalanine. The sequence is cut down to CDR3 DNA, 48 bases in frame from base 1. The germline V gene yields SGHDT for CDR1 and YYEEEE for CDR2. A distance of 25 bases separates the germline ends of V and J, which lose 9 bases and 4 bases respectively. TCRbeta CDR3 regions were amplified from genomic DNA using the immunoSEQ Assay, a bias-controlled multiplex PCR. Under the source paper's analysis protocol: Nucleated cell counts per sample were estimated from amplification of reference gene primers within the assay. To quantify the absolute abundance of each unique TCRbeta CDR3 rearrangement, sequence reads were collapsed and filtered. For each sample, productive Simpson clonality was calculated by taking the square root of Simpson's diversity index across productive rearrangements. TCRdb provides this immuneACCESS table in a form limited to in-frame rearrangements. Some clones are lacking; in checked studies, under half of them reflect an unresolved V gene, and why the rest are absent is not known. Clone size and V and J calls were adopted from that table, with D and trimming inferred from the DNA. This sample lists some 270,000 clones; less than 90% were detected once. More than 1.5% of the sample belongs to the ten largest clones.

A second Seattle source provided samples from volunteer blood donors who had recovered from COVID-19. Whole blood was collected in K2EDTA tubes by collaborating institutions according to the institutions' own protocols. For TCRbeta analysis, collaborator samples were shipped as frozen whole blood, as isolated PBMCs, or as DNA extracted from either sample type. Turning to this clone: The antigen this receptor binds is unknown. No quality values exist for individual bases; no much larger clone is one base distant.

The specimen sequenced was peripheral blood. The rearranged chain carries TRBV5-6 and TRBJ1-2; a tentative D match to TRBD1 spans 6 bases. The sequence came from a woman aged 40 to 49 who had recovered from COVID-19. The DNA is as follows: TGTGCCACCATACAGGGTTCGGCGAGCCGACTCTATGGCTACACCTTC. This translates into CATIQGSASRLYGYTF. Where the CDR3 stops, the reference TRBV5-6 and TRBJ1-2 genes take over; the full variable domain is DAGVTQSPTHLIKTRGQQVTLRCSPKSGHDTVSWYQQALGQGPQFIFQYYEEEERQRGNFPDRFSGHQFPNYSSELNVNALLLGDSALYLCATIQGSASRLYGYTFGSGTRLTVV.